What follows is one T cell receptor beta chain and its context. Its target is not known. This record comes from a study of type 1 regulatory T cells. About the research overall: This in vitro CD4 product, T-allo10, is enriched for Tr1 cells and alloantigen-specific.

From germline, CDR1 is DFQATT and CDR2 SNEGSKA (reference sequence). With 2 bases removed from V and 6 bases from J, the gap between germline ends came to 14 bases. CDR3 length equals 14 residues. Graft donor-derived T-allo10 cells were described as host-alloantigen-specific, anergic, and alloantigen-specifically suppressive. Via MiXCR, TCRdb re-called the reads, giving one row per CDR3 protein. Of over 55,000 distinct CDR3 sequences in the sample, about three fifths are singletons; the top ten hold 6.5% to 8.5%. This sequence was found in a human donor in good health. The rearrangement uses TRBV20-1 and TRBJ1-5; D unclear. Material: cultured T cells, either the whole culture or a sorted T cell fraction (not recorded which). The subset here: Tr1-enriched cell product generated in vitro against host alloantigens. The DNA of the CDR3 is TGCAGTGCTAGATACCCCCTCGGCGGTCAGCCCCAGCATTTT. It codes for CSARYPLGGQPQHF.